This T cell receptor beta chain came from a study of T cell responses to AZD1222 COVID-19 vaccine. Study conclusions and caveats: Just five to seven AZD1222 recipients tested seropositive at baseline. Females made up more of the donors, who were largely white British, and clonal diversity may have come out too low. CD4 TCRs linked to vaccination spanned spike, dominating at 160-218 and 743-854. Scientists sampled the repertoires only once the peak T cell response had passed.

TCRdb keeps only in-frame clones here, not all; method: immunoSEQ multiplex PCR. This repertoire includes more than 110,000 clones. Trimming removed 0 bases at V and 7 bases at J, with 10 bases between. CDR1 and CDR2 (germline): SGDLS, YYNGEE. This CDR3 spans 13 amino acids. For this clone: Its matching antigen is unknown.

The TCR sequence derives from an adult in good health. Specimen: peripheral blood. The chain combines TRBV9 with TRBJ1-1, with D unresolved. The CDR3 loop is CASSVGTGSEAFF. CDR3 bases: TGTGCCAGCAGCGTAGGTACCGGTAGTGAAGCTTTCTTT.